This T cell receptor beta chain was retrieved from a study of blood T cell repertoires in COVID-19. In the study overall: Acute and convalescent COVID-19 specimens originated in the United States, Italy and Spain. Sample material is recorded as cDNA or gDNA derived from T cells, B-cell-depleted T cells, or PBMCs.

In the source study's methods: Reference gene primer amplification gave nucleated cell count estimates. Sequencing used immunoSEQ multiplex PCR; TCRdb keeps in-frame clones, though not all of them. The DNA gave D and trimming, while V, J and clone size come from that table. The sample has approximately 220,000 clones; more than 65% are singletons. The sequence derives from a woman aged 60-70 years with acute or convalescent COVID-19. The material sequenced was peripheral blood.

For the CDR3, the DNA is TGTGCCAGTAGTGAAGGTTCGGCCATGGGCTTCGAGCAGTACTTC. Protein: CASSEGSAMGFEQYF. The rearrangement uses TRBV19 and TRBJ2-7; D not certain. Trimming removed 5 bases from V and 6 bases from J, with 20 bases in between. Germline CDR1 is LNHDA and CDR2 is SQIVND (reference sequence). This CDR3 has 15 residues.